This T cell receptor beta chain appears in the sequencing data of a study of blood T cells in healthy people across ages. The CDR3 is 13 residues long. The germline V gene has CDR1 SGHDT and CDR2 YYEEEE. V was clipped by 4 bases and J by 3 bases, with 11 bases between them. Combining a sample-barcoded 5' primer with a J-beta primer mix, a second PCR ran for roughly 6 to 11 cycles. TCRdb redid the calling of the 5' RACE reads with MiXCR, one entry per CDR3 protein. The sample includes approximately 1,100,000 distinct CDR3 sequences, 40% to 45% of them seen just once. The gene calls are TRBV5-6 and TRBJ2-7; D possibly corresponds to TRBD1 (6 bases). The sequence was collected from a woman aged 55 to 70 in good health. The material sequenced was blood. CDR3 in amino acids: CASSASQGYEQYF. In DNA, the CDR3 is TGTGCCAGCAGCGCGTCACAGGGCTACGAGCAGTACTTC.